The 9 T cell receptor beta chains below all came from one sample that was sequenced in a study of blood T cell repertoires in COVID-19. The protocol was immunoSEQ multiplex PCR, while the TCRdb copy is restricted to in-frame clones and leaves out a portion. In the table there are 70,000 to 90,000 clones, approximately 83% of which are singletons. The sample was peripheral blood. These receptor sequences come from a man aged 55 to 69 with acute or convalescent COVID-19.

The chain has TRBV5-1 and TRBJ1-5; tentative D call: TRBD1 (6 bases). CDR1 and CDR2 (germline): SGHRS, YFSETQ. The CDR3 runs 15 residues. The V end was cut by 4 bases, the J end by 9 bases, with 20 bases between. In DNA form, the CDR3 reads TGCGCCAGCAGCCCCGGTCCCCAACAGGGAGCGCCCCAGCATTTT. Amino acid sequence: CASSPGPQQGAPQHF. The full variable domain, rest sourced from reference TRBV5-1 and TRBJ1-5, is KAGVTQTPRYLIKTRGQQVTLSCSPISGHRSVSWYQQTPGQGLQFLFEYFSETQRNKGNFPGRFSGRQFSNSRSEMNVSTLELGDSALYLCASSPGPQQGAPQHFGDGTRLSIL.

The chain is built from TRBV7-2 and TRBJ2-3, with TRBD2 as a possible D gene (6 bases). Trimming stripped 0 bases from V and 2 bases from J, with 9 bases between. The CDR3 sequence is 15 residues long. CDR1 and CDR2 (germline): SGHTA, FQGNSA. The CDR3 reads CASSLARGVTDTQYF. CDR3 DNA sequence: TGTGCCAGCAGCTTAGCCCGCGGGGTCACAGATACGCAGTATTTT.

This chain uses TRBV7-3 with TRBJ2-3; D might be TRBD1 (6 bases). CDR1 and CDR2 from the germline V gene are SGHTA and FQGTGA. CDR3 size: 14 residues. Trimming took off 4 bases at V and 4 bases at J, with 12 bases between the two ends. The CDR3 DNA follows: TGTGCCAGCAGCTCCGACAGGTGGTCAGATACGCAGTATTTT. It specifies CASSSDRWSDTQYF.

The gene calls are TRBV12-3 or TRBV12-4 and TRBJ2-1, with D possibly being TRBD2 (7 bases). The CDR3 has 12 residues. The V end was cut by 11 bases, the J end by 7 bases, with 15 bases between. CDR3 region: CAAGRGGNEQFF. The CDR3 DNA reads TGTGCCGCAGGGAGGGGGGGTAATGAGCAGTTCTTC.

The chain has TRBV4-1 and TRBJ1-2; tentative D call: TRBD1 (6 bases). V was cut by 2 bases and J by 8 bases, with 15 bases left in between. This CDR3 is 14 amino acids long. The V gene's germline CDR1 is MGHRA and CDR2 YSYEKL. Written as DNA, the CDR3 is TGCGCCAGCAGCCAACCTCAGGACAGTTACGGCTACACCTTC. Its protein is CASSQPQDSYGYTF.

V usage is TRBV19 and J usage is TRBJ1-3; tentative D call: TRBD1 (6 bases). V was clipped by 6 bases and J by 1 base, with 10 bases between them. The CDR3 length is 14 residues. Germline V gene sequence: CDR1 LNHDA, CDR2 SQIVND (reference sequence). The CDR3 nucleotides read TGTGCCAGTAGCAGAGGGGGTTCTGGAAACACCATATATTTT. Its translation is CASSRGGSGNTIYF.

This chain joins TRBV6-5 and TRBJ2-7; 9 nucleotides line up with TRBD2. The germline V gene encodes CDR1 MNHEY and CDR2 SVGAGI. The CDR3 sequence is 15 residues long. V lost 4 bases to trimming and J lost 3 bases; unmatched junction nucleotides: 7. In nucleotides, the CDR3 is TGTGCCAGCAGTTCCGGGCTAGCGGGGCACTACGAGCAGTACTTC. It is translated as CASSSGLAGHYEQYF.

This chain uses TRBV28 with TRBJ2-7; TRBD1 might be the D (6 bases). Germline CDR1 MDHEN, CDR2 SYDVKM. CDR3 size: 12 residues. V lost 6 bases to trimming and J lost 3 bases, with 9 bases between them. CDR3 amino acids: CASSPGDYEQYF. The CDR3 nucleotides are TGTGCCAGCAGCCCAGGGGACTACGAGCAGTACTTC.

DNA of the CDR3: TGTGCCAGTAGTAGGGACAGGGGGTACACTGAAGCTTTCTTT. It encodes CASSRDRGYTEAFF. The chain carries TRBV19 and TRBJ1-1, with TRBD1 identical over 11 bases. The CDR3 is 14 amino acids. Unmatched junction bases numbered 1, after V lost 4 bases and J lost 3 bases. The germline gives CDR1 LNHDA, CDR2 SQIVND (reference sequence).